This entry lists 20 T cell receptor beta chains sequenced from one sample in a study of T-cell memory formation after mild COVID-19. In TCRdb, the 5' RACE reads were re-called with MiXCR into one record per CDR3 protein. This table holds hundreds of thousands of distinct CDR3 sequences, roughly 21% found once. Sequencing input: PBMCs or a T cell subset sorted from them (not recorded which). The source is an adult woman who had mild COVID-19 (a few samples of this study predate the infection). Cell type and time point are not known.

The table lists this clonotype with many counts. The CDR3 loop is CASSLASKSHTDTQYF. DNA of the CDR3: TGTGCCAGCAGCTTAGCTTCGAAATCTCACACAGATACGCAGTATTTT. J is TRBJ2-3 and V is TRBV7-9; D is uncertain. The CDR3 spans 16 residues. V lost 0 bases to trimming and J lost 2 bases, with 12 bases between them. Germline V lookup: CDR1 SEHNR, CDR2 FQNEAQ (reference sequence).

The chain is built from TRBV11-2 and TRBJ2-7; D is tentatively TRBD1 or TRBD2 (5 bases each). The CDR3 is 11 amino acids. The V gene's germline CDR1 is SGHAT and CDR2 FQNNGV. V was trimmed by 2 bases and J by 9 bases, leaving 8 bases between them. CDR3 residues: CASSLYGGQYF. DNA of the CDR3: TGTGCCAGCAGCTTATATGGGGGGCAGTACTTC.

The chain combines TRBV5-1 with TRBJ1-4, with D tentatively TRBD1 (6 bases). The CDR3 has 17 amino acids. Trimming stripped 0 bases from V and 1 base from J, with 13 bases between. Germline CDR1 is SGHRS and CDR2 is YFSETQ. The CDR3 protein is CASSLVPGVLTNEKLFF. CDR3 nucleotides: TGCGCCAGCAGCTTGGTTCCAGGGGTTTTAACTAATGAAAAACTGTTTTTT.

In its sample, this clonotype was seen a few times. As DNA, the CDR3 is TGTGCCTCGATTGACGGGAACACCGGGGAGCTGTTTTTT. It yields the protein CASIDGNTGELFF. V usage is TRBV30 and J usage is TRBJ2-2; no firm D call. Germline-derived CDR1 and CDR2 are GTSNPN and SVGIG (reference sequence). V lost 7 bases to trimming and J lost 1 base, with 10 bases between them. The CDR3 has 13 residues.

This clonotype was recorded a few times. The chain recombines TRBV4-1 with TRBJ1-1; D gene ambiguous. V was trimmed by 1 base and J by 0 bases, leaving 9 bases between them. Germline V gene data show CDR1 as MGHRA and CDR2 as YSYEKL. The length of the CDR3 is 15 residues. CDR3 in amino acids: CASSQVGRLNTEAFF. The CDR3 DNA is TGCGCCAGCAGCCAAGTGGGCAGGCTGAACACTGAAGCTTTCTTT.

This clonotype was detected a few times. The V call is TRBV12-3 or TRBV12-4, the J call TRBJ2-1; TRBD2 aligns across 8 bases. Germline trimming cut 6 bases from V and 6 bases from J; bases unmatched to any gene: 13. The CDR3 has 16 residues. The CDR3 here is CASRSYGGVFSNEQFF. The CDR3 DNA is TGTGCCAGCAGATCTTACGGGGGGGTGTTTAGCAATGAGCAGTTCTTC.

The CDR3 DNA reads as TGTGCCAGCTTCGGGACGGATCGCACCGGGGAGCTGTTTTTT. Its translation is CASFGTDRTGELFF. The V call is TRBV7-9, the J call TRBJ2-2, with D perhaps TRBD1 or TRBD2 (5 bases each). The germline V gene encodes CDR1 SEHNR and CDR2 FQNEAQ (reference sequence). The CDR3 has 14 residues. V lost 8 bases and J lost 4, with 14 bases in between.

V is TRBV5-6 and J is TRBJ2-7; 9 nucleotides agree with TRBD1. CDR3 size: 15 residues. Germline loops: CDR1 SGHDT, CDR2 YYEEEE. J gave up 2 bases and V 4 bases, and 7 bases lay outside the gene matches. The CDR3 protein is CASSPPGQGPYEQYF. The CDR3, as DNA: TGTGCCAGCAGCCCACCGGGACAGGGTCCCTACGAGCAGTACTTC.

This clonotype appeared a few times. V and J are TRBV6-2 or TRBV6-3 and TRBJ2-2; D uncertain. The V end lost 3 bases, the J end lost 4 bases, and 12 bases lay between the germline ends. Germline CDR1 MNHEY, CDR2 SVGEGT. This CDR3 has 15 residues. The CDR3 sequence: CASSYRPLRTGELFF. DNA of the CDR3: TGTGCCAGCAGTTATCGGCCGCTCCGCACCGGGGAGCTGTTTTTT.

In its sample, this clonotype was seen a few times. The V gene is TRBV29-1, the J gene TRBJ2-5; perhaps TRBD1 as D (6 bases). This CDR3 contains 14 residues. Trimming took 1 base from V and 0 from J, leaving 9 bases between them. Germline-derived CDR1 and CDR2 are SQVTM and ANQGSEA. CDR3 amino acids: CSVEARDNQETQYF. As DNA, the CDR3 is TGCAGCGTTGAAGCCAGGGACAACCAAGAGACCCAGTACTTC.

In its sample, this clonotype was seen a few times. The chain has TRBV5-1 and TRBJ1-4; tentatively, D is TRBD1 (5 bases). Trimming shortened V by 2 bases and J by 8 bases, and 10 bases separated the two germline ends. The CDR3 loop spans 13 amino acids. In germline, CDR1 is SGHRS, CDR2 YFSETQ. The CDR3 reads CASSFQGNEKLFF. CDR3 nucleotide sequence: TGCGCCAGCAGCTTCCAGGGAAACGAAAAACTGTTTTTT.

V gene TRBV7-9 combines with J gene TRBJ2-1; D is possibly TRBD1 (7 bases). CDR1 is SEHNR, CDR2 FQNEAQ, per germline (reference sequence). V lost 5 bases to trimming and J lost 6 bases, with 20 bases between them. This CDR3 has 16 amino acids. The chain's CDR3 is CASSTLQGRHSNEQFF. The CDR3 nucleotides are TGTGCCAGCAGCACACTACAGGGGAGGCATTCCAATGAGCAGTTCTTC.

The chain recombines TRBV4-2 with TRBJ2-1; 8 nucleotides agree with TRBD2. Losses at the gene ends were 1 base for V and 9 bases for J; bases not matched to a gene: 17. The CDR3 covers 18 residues. The germline CDR1 and CDR2 sequences are LGHNA and YNFKEQ. CDR3 sequence (DNA): TGTGCCAGCAGCCAAGCTAGAGCGGGAGAGGTGGGAAGGGCTGAGCAGTTCTTC. Translation: CASSQARAGEVGRAEQFF.

The chain employs TRBV10-3 and TRBJ2-7, with 8 bases that match TRBD1. CDR1 and CDR2 (germline): ENHRY, SYGVKD. Unmatched junction bases numbered 4, after V lost 0 bases and J lost 3 bases. This CDR3 has 15 residues. CDR3 in amino acids: CAISESGTGLYEQYF. As DNA, the CDR3 is TGTGCCATCAGTGAGTCCGGGACAGGTCTCTACGAGCAGTACTTC.

This clonotype was seen ten or more times. V is TRBV2 and J is TRBJ2-5; D call uncertain. The germline V gene has CDR1 SNHLY and CDR2 FYNNEI. With 7 bases removed from V and 3 bases from J, the gap between germline ends came to 12 bases. This CDR3 has 13 residues. The CDR3 nucleotides are TGTGCCAGCACTAAGGAGTACAAAGAGACCCAGTACTTC. This gives the protein CASTKEYKETQYF.

In this sample, this clonotype turned up once. V and J are TRBV5-1 and TRBJ2-7; TRBD1 aligns across 9 bases. The V and J ends lost 3 bases and 5 bases, in that order; junction bases with no gene match: 6. This CDR3 spans 14 amino acids. Germline-derived CDR1 and CDR2 are SGHRS and YFSETQ. In DNA, the CDR3 is TGCGCCAGCAGCTCCAACAGGGGGCCAAACGAGCAGTACTTC. Translated: CASSSNRGPNEQYF.

J is TRBJ2-1 and V is TRBV11-3; 7 nucleotides match TRBD2. Germline CDR1 and CDR2: SGHNT and YENEEA. Losses at the gene ends were 2 bases for V and 11 bases for J; bases not matched to a gene: 12. This CDR3 has 15 amino acids. The DNA for the CDR3 is TGTGCCAGCAGCTTAAGGGTGGCTAGCGGAGGGAAGCAGTTCTTC. Protein: CASSLRVASGGKQFF.

This chain links TRBV7-2 with TRBJ2-3; TRBD1 agrees at 9 bases. The germline V gene encodes CDR1 SGHTA and CDR2 FQGNSA. The CDR3 has 16 amino acids. The V and J ends lost 5 bases and 3 bases, in that order; junction bases with no gene match: 9. The DNA for the CDR3 is TGTGCCAGCAGCAACGCCGGGACAGGGTGGACAGATACGCAGTATTTT. Amino acids: CASSNAGTGWTDTQYF.

V usage is TRBV27 and J usage is TRBJ2-6, with 7 bases matching TRBD2. The V gene's germline CDR1 is MNHEY and CDR2 SMNVEV (reference sequence). There are 18 residues in the CDR3. J lost 0 bases, V lost 6 bases, and 11 bases had no gene match. The CDR3 spells CASRPILAGGSGANVLTF. CDR3 nucleotide sequence: TGTGCCAGCAGGCCGATCTTAGCGGGTGGCTCTGGGGCCAACGTCCTGACTTTC. Drawing the rest from reference TRBV27 and TRBJ2-6, the complete variable domain is EAQVTQNPRYLITVTGKKLTVTCSQNMNHEYMSWYRQDPGLGLRQIYYSMNVEVTDKGDVPEGYKVSRKEKRNFPLILESPSPNQTSLYFCASRPILAGGSGANVLTFGAGSRLTVL.

The table lists this clonotype with a few counts. J is TRBJ2-5 and V is TRBV2, with 9 bases fitting TRBD2. The CDR3 totals 15 residues. Germline V CDR1 and CDR2: SNHLY, FYNNEI. The V and J ends lost 7 bases and 1 base, in that order; junction bases with no gene match: 7. CDR3 sequence reads: CASKAASGTQETQYF. The DNA of the CDR3 is TGTGCCAGCAAGGCAGCTAGCGGGACCCAAGAGACCCAGTACTTC.